Below, one TCR beta chain is given with its context. Germline CDR1 is SGHNT and CDR2 is YYREEE (reference sequence). The CDR3 covers 13 residues. V was shortened by 4 bases and J by 4 bases, with 11 bases between the two germline ends. The data stem from a study of T cell responses to AZD1222 COVID-19 vaccine. The method was immunoSEQ multiplex PCR; TCRdb's version includes in-frame clones alone and lacks a portion of them. The data hold about 100,000 clones, with approximately 91% observed a single time. Here the sequenced sample was peripheral blood, taken on day 0 of AZD1222 vaccination. This chain links TRBV5-4 with TRBJ2-5; D may be TRBD2 (6 bases). The sequence derives from an adult in good health. In nucleotides, the CDR3 is TGTGCCAGCAGCCAGCAGGGAGGAGAGACCCAGTACTTC. Protein product: CASSQQGGETQYF. The full variable domain, with the rest looked up from reference TRBV5-4 and TRBJ2-5, is ETGVTQSPTHLIKTRGQQVTLRCSSQSGHNTVSWYQQALGQGPQFIFQYYREEENGRGNFPPRFSGLQFPNYSSELNVNALELDDSALYLCASSQQGGETQYFGPGTRLLVL.